This T cell receptor (beta chain) was observed in a study of vaccination effects on CD4 cells after COVID-19. Sequencing used immunoSEQ multiplex PCR; TCRdb keeps in-frame clones, though not all of them. The sample has tens of thousands of clones, roughly 76% seen once. This CDR3 spans 15 amino acids. Trimming removed 0 bases from V and 1 base from J, with 9 bases in between. CDR1 is LGHDT, CDR2 YNNKEL, per germline (reference sequence). Findings and caveats of the study: Late in the post-vaccination period, infection-induced and vaccine-induced clones underwent marked clonal contraction. The study got few convalescent patients and did not collect any early post-infection timepoints.

Before any sequencing was done, the ViraFEST assay used viral peptide pools to expand antigen-specific CD4+ T cells. Following culture for approximately ten days, CD4+ T cells were isolated. Among the vaccine recipients, none had a prior SARS-CoV-2 infection, and nucleocapsid antibodies were negative. Cultivation was performed at a few million PBMC per well with approximately 9 IU/ml IL-2 and 10 ug/ml peptides added. A half-volume exchange with IL-2 medium occurred on days 3 and 7. As for this clone: Its antigen is unidentified.

The material was CD4+ T cells from PBMCs cultured with HCoV-NL63 spike peptides, obtained before COVID-19 vaccination. The genes are TRBV3-1 (or the pseudogene TRBV3-2) and TRBJ1-1; D gene uncertain. This receptor was obtained from a human donor who received a COVID-19 vaccine. The CDR3 here is CASSQEGGRNTEAFF. The CDR3 DNA reads as TGTGCCAGCAGCCAAGAGGGTGGACGGAACACTGAAGCTTTCTTT.